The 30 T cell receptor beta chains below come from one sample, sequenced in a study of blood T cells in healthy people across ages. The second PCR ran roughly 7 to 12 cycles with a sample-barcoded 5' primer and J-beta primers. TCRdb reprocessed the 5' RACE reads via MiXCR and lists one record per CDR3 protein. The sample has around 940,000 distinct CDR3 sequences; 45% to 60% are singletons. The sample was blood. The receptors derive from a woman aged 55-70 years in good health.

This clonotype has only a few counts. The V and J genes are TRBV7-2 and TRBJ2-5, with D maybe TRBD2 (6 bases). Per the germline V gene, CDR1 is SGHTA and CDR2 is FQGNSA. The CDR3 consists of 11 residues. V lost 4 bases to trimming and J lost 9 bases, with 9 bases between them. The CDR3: CASSSRLAQYF. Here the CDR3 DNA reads TGTGCCAGCAGCTCCCGACTAGCCCAGTACTTC.

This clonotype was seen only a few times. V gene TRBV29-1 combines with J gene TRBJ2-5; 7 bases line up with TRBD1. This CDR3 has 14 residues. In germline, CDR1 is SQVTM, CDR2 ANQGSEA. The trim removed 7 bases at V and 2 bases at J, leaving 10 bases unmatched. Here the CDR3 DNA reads TGCAGCGCTGACCAGGGGGTGAGGCAAGAGACCCAGTACTTC. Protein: CSADQGVRQETQYF.

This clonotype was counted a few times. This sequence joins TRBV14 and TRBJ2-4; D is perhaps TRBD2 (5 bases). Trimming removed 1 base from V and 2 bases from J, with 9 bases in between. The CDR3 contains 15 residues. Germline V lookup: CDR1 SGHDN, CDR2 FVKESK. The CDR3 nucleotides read TGTGCCAGCAGCCAAGCACGAGGGCCCAAAAACATTCAGTACTTC. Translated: CASSQARGPKNIQYF.

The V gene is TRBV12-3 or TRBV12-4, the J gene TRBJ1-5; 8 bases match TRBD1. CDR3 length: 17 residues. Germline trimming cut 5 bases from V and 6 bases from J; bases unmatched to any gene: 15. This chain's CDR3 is CASSVRANRGLGQPQHF. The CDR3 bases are TGTGCCAGCAGTGTCCGCGCGAACAGGGGGTTAGGTCAGCCCCAGCATTTT.

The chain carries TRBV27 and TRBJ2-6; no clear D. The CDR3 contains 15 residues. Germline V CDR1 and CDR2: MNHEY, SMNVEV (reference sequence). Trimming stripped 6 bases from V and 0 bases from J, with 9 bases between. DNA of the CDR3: TGTGCCAGCAGGGACGATAACTCTGGGGCCAACGTCCTGACTTTC. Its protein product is CASRDDNSGANVLTF.

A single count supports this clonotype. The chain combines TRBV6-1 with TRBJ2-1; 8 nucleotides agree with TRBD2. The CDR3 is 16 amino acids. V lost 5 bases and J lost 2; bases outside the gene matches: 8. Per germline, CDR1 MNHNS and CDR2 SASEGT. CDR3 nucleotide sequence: TGTGCCAGCAGTCAGTTAGCGGGGCCGACCTACAATGAGCAGTTCTTC. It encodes CASSQLAGPTYNEQFF.

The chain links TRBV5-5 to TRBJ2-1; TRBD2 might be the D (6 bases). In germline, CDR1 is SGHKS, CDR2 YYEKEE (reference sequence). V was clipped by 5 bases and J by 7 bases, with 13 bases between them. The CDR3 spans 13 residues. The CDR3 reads CASSMTSSNEQFF. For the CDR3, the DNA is TGTGCCAGCAGTATGACTAGTTCGAATGAGCAGTTCTTC.

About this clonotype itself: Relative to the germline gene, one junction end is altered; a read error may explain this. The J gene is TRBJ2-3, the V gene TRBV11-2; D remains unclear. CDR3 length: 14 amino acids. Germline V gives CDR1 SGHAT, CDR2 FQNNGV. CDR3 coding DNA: TGTGCCAGCAGCTTAGACGCCAGAAGTGATACACAGTATTTT. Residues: CASSLDARSDTQYF.

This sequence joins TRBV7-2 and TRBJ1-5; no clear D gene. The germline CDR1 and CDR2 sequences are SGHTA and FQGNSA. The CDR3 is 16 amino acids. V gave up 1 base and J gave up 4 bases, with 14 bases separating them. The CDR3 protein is CASSLVADFWNQPQHF. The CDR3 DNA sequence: TGTGCCAGCAGCTTAGTGGCAGACTTCTGGAATCAGCCCCAGCATTTT.

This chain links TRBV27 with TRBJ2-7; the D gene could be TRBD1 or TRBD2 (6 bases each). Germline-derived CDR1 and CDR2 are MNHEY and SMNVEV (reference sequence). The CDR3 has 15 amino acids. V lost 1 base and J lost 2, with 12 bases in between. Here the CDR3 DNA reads TGTGCCAGCAGTTTATTCGGGGGCGCTACCTACGAGCAGTACTTC. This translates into CASSLFGGATYEQYF.

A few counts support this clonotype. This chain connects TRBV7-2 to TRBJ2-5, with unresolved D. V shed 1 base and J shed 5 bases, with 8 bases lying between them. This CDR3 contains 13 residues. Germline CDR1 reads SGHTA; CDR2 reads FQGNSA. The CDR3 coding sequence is TGTGCCAGCAGCTTAGACCAATTGGAGACCCAGTACTTC. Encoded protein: CASSLDQLETQYF.

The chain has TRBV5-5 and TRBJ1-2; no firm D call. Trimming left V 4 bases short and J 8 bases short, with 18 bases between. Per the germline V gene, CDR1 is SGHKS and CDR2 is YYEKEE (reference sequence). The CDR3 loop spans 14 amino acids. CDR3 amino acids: CASSRGEGVGGYTF. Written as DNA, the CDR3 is TGTGCCAGCAGCCGAGGCGAGGGCGTCGGGGGCTACACCTTC.

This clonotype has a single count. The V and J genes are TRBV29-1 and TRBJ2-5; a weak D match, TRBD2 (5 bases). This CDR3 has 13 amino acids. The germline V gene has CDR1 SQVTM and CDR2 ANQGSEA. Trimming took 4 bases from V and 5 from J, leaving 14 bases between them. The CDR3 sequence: CSVVLVGVETQYF. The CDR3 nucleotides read TGCAGCGTTGTACTAGTGGGAGTTGAGACCCAGTACTTC. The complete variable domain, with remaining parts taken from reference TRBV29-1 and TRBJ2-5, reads SAVISQKPSRDICQRGTSLTIQCQVDSQVTMMFWYRQQPGQSLTLIATANQGSEATYESGFVIDKFPISRPNLTFSTLTVSNMSPEDSSIYLCSVVLVGVETQYFGPGTRLLVL.

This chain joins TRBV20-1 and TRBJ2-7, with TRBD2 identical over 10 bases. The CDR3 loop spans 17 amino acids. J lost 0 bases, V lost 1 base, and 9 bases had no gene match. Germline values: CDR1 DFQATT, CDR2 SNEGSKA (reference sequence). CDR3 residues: CSARAPTSGLSSYEQYF. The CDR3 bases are TGCAGTGCTAGAGCTCCGACTAGCGGGCTGAGCTCCTACGAGCAGTACTTC.

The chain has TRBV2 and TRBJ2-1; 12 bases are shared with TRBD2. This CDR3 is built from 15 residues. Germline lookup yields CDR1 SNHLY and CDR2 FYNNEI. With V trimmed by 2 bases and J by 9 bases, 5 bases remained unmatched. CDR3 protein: CASSERTSGVGEQFF. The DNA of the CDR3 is TGTGCCAGCAGTGAAAGGACTAGCGGGGTGGGTGAGCAGTTCTTC.

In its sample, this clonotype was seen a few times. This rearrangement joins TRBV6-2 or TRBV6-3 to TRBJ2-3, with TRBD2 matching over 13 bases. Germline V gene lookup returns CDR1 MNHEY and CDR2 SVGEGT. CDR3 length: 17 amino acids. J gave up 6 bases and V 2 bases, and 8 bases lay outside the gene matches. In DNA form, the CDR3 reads TGTGCCAGCAGTTACGGAACTAGCGGGAGGGCCGATGATACGCAGTATTTT. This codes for CASSYGTSGRADDTQYF.

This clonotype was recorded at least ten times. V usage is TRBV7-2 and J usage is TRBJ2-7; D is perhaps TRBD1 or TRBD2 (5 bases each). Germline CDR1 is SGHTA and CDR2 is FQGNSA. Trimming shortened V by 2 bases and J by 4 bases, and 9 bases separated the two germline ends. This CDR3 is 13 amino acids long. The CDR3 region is CASSLWGSYEQYF. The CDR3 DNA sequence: TGTGCCAGCAGCTTATGGGGGAGTTACGAGCAGTACTTC.

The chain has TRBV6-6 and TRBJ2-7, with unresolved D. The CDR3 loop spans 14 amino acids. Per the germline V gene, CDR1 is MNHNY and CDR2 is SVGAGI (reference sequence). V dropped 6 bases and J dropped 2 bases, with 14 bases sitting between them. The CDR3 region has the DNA TGTGCCAGCAGCAAGGGCCATAGCACCTACGAGCAGTACTTC. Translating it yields CASSKGHSTYEQYF.

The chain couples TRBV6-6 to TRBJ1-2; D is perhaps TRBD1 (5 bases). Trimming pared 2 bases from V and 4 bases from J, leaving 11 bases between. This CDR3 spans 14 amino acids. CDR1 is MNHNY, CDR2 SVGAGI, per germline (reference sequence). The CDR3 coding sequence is TGTGCCAGCAGTTACGGGGGGGTGAGCTATGGCTACACCTTC. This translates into CASSYGGVSYGYTF.

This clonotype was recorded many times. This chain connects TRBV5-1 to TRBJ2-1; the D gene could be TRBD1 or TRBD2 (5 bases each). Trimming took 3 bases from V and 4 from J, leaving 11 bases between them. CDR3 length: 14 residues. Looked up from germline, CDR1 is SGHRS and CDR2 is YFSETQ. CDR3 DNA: TGCGCCAGCAGCTCCCTCGAGGGGTACAATGAGCAGTTCTTC. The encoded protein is CASSSLEGYNEQFF.

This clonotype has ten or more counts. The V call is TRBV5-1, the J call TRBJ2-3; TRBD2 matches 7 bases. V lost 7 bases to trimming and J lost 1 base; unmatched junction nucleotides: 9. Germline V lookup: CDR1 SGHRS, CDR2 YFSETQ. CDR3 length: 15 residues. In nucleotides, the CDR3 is TGCGCCAGCGCGGAGAGCGGGAAGGGCACAGATACGCAGTATTTT. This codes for CASAESGKGTDTQYF.

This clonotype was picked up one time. The DNA of the CDR3 is TGCGCCAGCAGTGAGCCCCGCGGATACTCCTACAATGAGCAGTTCTTC. This sequence encodes CASSEPRGYSYNEQFF. This rearrangement joins TRBV10-2 to TRBJ2-1; D unclear. Trimming stripped 2 bases from V and 0 bases from J, with 11 bases between. From germline, CDR1 is WSHSY and CDR2 SAAADI. This CDR3 has 16 amino acids.

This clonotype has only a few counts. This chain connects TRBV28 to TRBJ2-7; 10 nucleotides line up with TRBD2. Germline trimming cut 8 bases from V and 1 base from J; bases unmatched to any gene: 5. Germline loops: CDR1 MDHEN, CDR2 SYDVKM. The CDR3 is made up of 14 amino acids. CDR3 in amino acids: CASFPAGGSYEQYF. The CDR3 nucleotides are TGTGCCAGCTTCCCAGCGGGGGGGTCCTACGAGCAGTACTTC.

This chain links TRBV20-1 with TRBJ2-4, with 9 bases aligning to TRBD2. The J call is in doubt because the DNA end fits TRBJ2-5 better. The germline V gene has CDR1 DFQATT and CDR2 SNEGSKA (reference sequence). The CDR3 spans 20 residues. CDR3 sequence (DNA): TGCAGTGCTCGGGGGGACACCTCGACTAGCGGTCACGGGAGGCAAGAGACCCAGTACTTC. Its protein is CSARGDTSTSGHGRQETQYF.

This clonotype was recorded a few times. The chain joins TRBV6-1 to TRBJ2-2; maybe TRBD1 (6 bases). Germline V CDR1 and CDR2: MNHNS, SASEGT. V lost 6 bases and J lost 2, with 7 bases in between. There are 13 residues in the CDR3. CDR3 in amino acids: CASRDRNTGELFF. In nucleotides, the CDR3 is TGTGCCAGCAGGGACAGAAACACCGGGGAGCTGTTTTTT.

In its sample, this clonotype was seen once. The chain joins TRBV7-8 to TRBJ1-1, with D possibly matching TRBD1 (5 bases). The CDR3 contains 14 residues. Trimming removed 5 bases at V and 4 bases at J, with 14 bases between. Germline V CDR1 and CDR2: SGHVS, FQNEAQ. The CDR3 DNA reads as TGTGCCAGCAGCCTTTCCGGGGGAGTCACTGAAGCTTTCTTT. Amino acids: CASSLSGGVTEAFF.

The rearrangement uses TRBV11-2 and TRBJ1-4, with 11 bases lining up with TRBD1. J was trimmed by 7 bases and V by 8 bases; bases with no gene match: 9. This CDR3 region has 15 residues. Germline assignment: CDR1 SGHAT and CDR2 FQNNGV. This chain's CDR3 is CASRTPGQGGEKLFF. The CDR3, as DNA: TGTGCCAGCCGAACCCCGGGACAGGGGGGTGAAAAACTGTTTTTT. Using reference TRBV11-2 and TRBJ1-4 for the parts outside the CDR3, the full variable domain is EAGVAQSPRYKIIEKRQSVAFWCNPISGHATLYWYQQILGQGPKLLIQFQNNGVVDDSQLPKDRFSAERLKGVDSTLKIQPAKLEDSAVYLCASRTPGQGGEKLFFGSGTQLSVL.

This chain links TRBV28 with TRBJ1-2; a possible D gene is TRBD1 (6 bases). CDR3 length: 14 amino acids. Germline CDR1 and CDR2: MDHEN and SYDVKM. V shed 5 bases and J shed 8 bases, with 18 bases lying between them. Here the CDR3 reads CASSPGQRTRGYTF. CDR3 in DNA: TGTGCCAGCAGTCCTGGACAGAGAACCCGCGGCTACACCTTC.

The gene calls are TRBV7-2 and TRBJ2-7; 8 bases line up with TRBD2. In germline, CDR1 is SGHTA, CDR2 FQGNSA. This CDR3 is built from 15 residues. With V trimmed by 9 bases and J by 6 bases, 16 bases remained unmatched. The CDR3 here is CASTANIGTRGEQYF. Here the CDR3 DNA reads TGTGCCAGTACGGCCAATATTGGGACTAGAGGCGAGCAGTACTTC.

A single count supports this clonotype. The CDR3 region is CSARDFTPALREGRRYNEQFF. The CDR3 coding sequence is TGCAGTGCTAGAGATTTCACACCGGCCTTACGGGAGGGCCGTCGCTACAATGAGCAGTTCTTC. The genes are TRBV20-1 and TRBJ2-1, with 8 bases fitting TRBD2. Germline values: CDR1 DFQATT, CDR2 SNEGSKA (reference sequence). Trimming at V came to 0 bases and at J to 3 bases, leaving 22 bases not matched to a gene. The CDR3 loop spans 21 amino acids.